These T cell receptor beta chains were read from a single sample in a study of spatial heterogeneity in lung cancer. MiXCR, run by TCRdb on the 5' RACE reads, gives a single entry per CDR3 protein. Found here are about 52,000 distinct CDR3 sequences, 6% to 8.5% of them singletons; the top ten hold roughly 35%. Sequenced material: PBMCs, taken at follow-up. Source of these receptors: a female donor with early-stage non-small cell lung cancer. The CDR3 runs from the conserved cysteine through the conserved F or W. Each record gives: D gene, J gene, clone size, V gene, CDR3 length, CDR3 DNA, CDR3 protein. The D gene is left open where the match is weak. Clone size is stated in some rows and not others, as once, few, many or a class when expanded.

TRBD2,TRBJ2-5,few,TRBV7-9,16,TGTGCCAGCAGCCCGAGACTAGCGGAGATCCAAGAGACCCAGTACTTC,CASSPRLAEIQETQYF
-,TRBJ2-5,few,TRBV18,14,TGTGCCAGCGCACCCCGGACCGCACAGGAGGGCCAGTACTTC,CASAPRTAQEGQYF
-,TRBJ2-3,few,TRBV7-2,15,TGTGCCAGCAGCCAGACCTATATCCTCACAGATACGCAGTATTTT,CASSQTYILTDTQYF
-,TRBJ1-2,few,TRBV12-3/TRBV12-4,12,TGTGCCAGCTTGGGAGGGTACTATGGCTACACCTTC,CASLGGYYGYTF
TRBD2,TRBJ2-2,-,TRBV13,17,TGTGCCAGCAGCTTGGCCGGGACTAGCGGGGACACCGGGGAGCTGTTTTTT,CASSLAGTSGDTGELFF
-,TRBJ1-1,few,TRBV20-1,12,TGCAGTGCTATCAGGGCGAACACTGAAGCTTTCTTT,CSAIRANTEAFF
-,TRBJ1-6,-,TRBV27,15,TGTGCCAGCAGCGAACAGGGACAAAATAATTCACCCCTCCACTTT,CASSEQGQNNSPLHF
TRBD1,TRBJ2-1,-,TRBV18,14,TGTGCCAGCTCACCGGGACAGGGGGCGAAGAAGCAGTTCTTC,CASSPGQGAKKQFF
-,TRBJ1-1,few,TRBV7-9,14,TGTGCCAGCAGCGAAGGACAGCTGAACACTGAAGCTTTCTTT,CASSEGQLNTEAFF
-,TRBJ2-5,-,TRBV4-3,13,TGCGCCAGCAGCCAAGTACGACGGGAGACCCAGTACTTC,CASSQVRRETQYF
-,TRBJ2-2,many,TRBV5-4,14,TGTGCCAGCAGCTGGGGTGGGAACACCGGGGAGCTGTTTTTT,CASSWGGNTGELFF
-,TRBJ2-6,-,TRBV7-2,15,TGTGCCAGCAGCCCAGACCTTTCTGGGGCCAACGTCCTGACTTTC,CASSPDLSGANVLTF
TRBD2,TRBJ2-3,many,TRBV2,15,TGTGCCAGCAGCCCGGGACTACAGCCCACAGATACGCAGTATTTT,CASSPGLQPTDTQYF
TRBD2,TRBJ2-6,-,TRBV12-3/TRBV12-4,20,TGTGCCAGCAGTTTTAGTGGTCGTAGCGGGATCCTCTCTGGGGCCAACGTCCTGACTTTC,CASSFSGRSGILSGANVLTF
-,TRBJ1-4,-,TRBV7-6,13,TGTGCCAGCAGCTTACTCCCCTTCGAAAAACTGTTTTTT,CASSLLPFEKLFF
TRBD2,TRBJ2-3,many,TRBV28,16,TGTGCCAGCAGCTCCCCCAGCGGGGGGGGCACAGATACGCAGTATTTT,CASSSPSGGGTDTQYF
TRBD1,TRBJ2-3,many,TRBV15,17,TGTGCCACCAGCCCTTCCCCGGGACAGGGTTTCACAGATACGCAGTATTTT,CATSPSPGQGFTDTQYF
TRBD2,TRBJ2-1,few,TRBV4-1,17,TGCGCCAGCAGCCAAGTTCATAGCGGGGGGGCCCCCAATGAGCAGTTCTTC,CASSQVHSGGAPNEQFF
-,TRBJ1-3,few,TRBV5-1,14,TGCGCCAGCAGCCTTGGCCACTCTGGAAACACCATATATTTT,CASSLGHSGNTIYF
-,TRBJ2-7,few,TRBV7-2,13,TGTGCCAGCAGCTTTAAGGCCGAAAGCGAGCAGTACTTC,CASSFKAESEQYF
-,TRBJ2-3,many,TRBV6-1,13,TGTGCCAGCAGTGGAGTTTCTGGGGATACGCAGTATTTT,CASSGVSGDTQYF
TRBD2,TRBJ2-3,-,TRBV20-1,15,TGCAGTGCTACCACTAGCGGGGGACACACAGATACGCAGTATTTT,CSATTSGGHTDTQYF
-,TRBJ1-1,-,TRBV2,13,TGTGCCAGCAGTGAACAGGTAAACACTGAAGCTTTCTTT,CASSEQVNTEAFF
-,TRBJ1-5,-,TRBV30,14,TGTGCCTGGAGTGTACAGGGTAGCAATCAGCCCCAGCATTTT,CAWSVQGSNQPQHF
-,TRBJ2-3,many,TRBV12-3/TRBV12-4,14,TGTGCCAGCAGTTTATTAAGGGGCACAGATACGCAGTATTTT,CASSLLRGTDTQYF
-,TRBJ1-6,-,TRBV19,16,TGTGCCAGTAGTATAAGGGGGAGCTCCTATAATTCACCCCTCCACTTT,CASSIRGSSYNSPLHF
-,TRBJ1-3,many,TRBV6-6,14,TGTGCCAGCAGCTGGGACCACTCTGGAAACACCATATATTTT,CASSWDHSGNTIYF
TRBD2,TRBJ2-1,-,TRBV27,16,TGTGCCAGCAGGGACTTAGGAGCGGGGGGCGACAATGAGCAGTTCTTC,CASRDLGAGGDNEQFF
-,TRBJ2-3,-,TRBV3-1,13,TGTGCCAGCAGCCATCTAGCCACAGATACGCAGTATTTT,CASSHLATDTQYF
TRBD1,TRBJ2-4,-,TRBV20-1,16,TGCAGTGCTTACGATTACAGGGGGCTTGCCAAAAACATTCAGTACTTC,CSAYDYRGLAKNIQYF
-,TRBJ2-2,many,TRBV4-1,16,TGCGCCAGCAGCCCTCGAGAGGCAGGGAGTGCCGGGGAGCTGTTTTTT,CASSPREAGSAGELFF
-,TRBJ2-5,-,TRBV5-1,16,TGCGCCAGCAGCTTGGCGGGACTAACAAGAGAGGGGGCCCAGTACTTC,CASSLAGLTREGAQYF
-,TRBJ2-5,many,TRBV6-2/TRBV6-3,13,TGTGCCAGCAGTCACCGGTACCAAGAGACCCAGTACTTC,CASSHRYQETQYF
TRBD1,TRBJ1-1,-,TRBV7-3,17,TGTGCCAGCAGCTTAATAATATCCGACAGGGGAGACACTGAAGCTTTCTTT,CASSLIISDRGDTEAFF
-,TRBJ2-3,many,TRBV7-9,14,TGTGCCAGCAGCCCCGACAGCAACACAGATACGCAGTATTTT,CASSPDSNTDTQYF
-,TRBJ2-5,few,TRBV6-6,15,TGTGCCAGCAGTTACCGGCAGACGCTCCAAGAGACCCAGTACTTC,CASSYRQTLQETQYF
-,TRBJ2-1,many,TRBV6-2/TRBV6-3,11,TGTGCCAGCAGTTCCGGACAGCCTATGTTCTTC,CASSSGQPMFF
-,TRBJ2-1,many,TRBV20-1,13,TGCAGTGCGTCTCCTTTTAGCCGAAATGAGCAGTTCTTC,CSASPFSRNEQFF
-,TRBJ2-7,few,TRBV20-1,14,TGCAGCGCCCTAGGGGGAGCCCCGGGCGGCGAGCAGTACTTC,CSALGGAPGGEQYF
-,TRBJ2-7,many,TRBV7-9,14,TGTGCCAGCAGCCGTTACCCGGAAGGGGACGAGCAGTACTTC,CASSRYPEGDEQYF
-,TRBJ2-5,many,TRBV29-1,13,TGCAGCGCTTCAGGGACCCCCCAAGAGACCCAGTACTTC,CSASGTPQETQYF
-,TRBJ2-2,many,TRBV7-2,13,TGTGCCAGCAGCCCGATTCCCACCGGGGAGCTGTTTTTT,CASSPIPTGELFF
-,TRBJ2-7,few,TRBV30,13,TGTGCCTGGAGTGCGGACAGTTACTACGAGCAGTACTTC,CAWSADSYYEQYF
TRBD2,TRBJ2-2,many,TRBV20-1,14,TGCAGTGCTACCCCGGGGGGATTAACCGGGGAGCTGTTTTTT,CSATPGGLTGELFF
TRBD2,TRBJ2-1,many,TRBV7-9,16,TGTGCCAGCAGCCCCTCCGGGCGGGGGGAATACAATGAGCAGTTCTTC,CASSPSGRGEYNEQFF
-,TRBJ1-2,-,TRBV4-2,14,TGTGCCAGCAGCCAAGGCTTAGGCCCTCATGGCTACACCTTC,CASSQGLGPHGYTF
TRBD1,TRBJ2-7,many,TRBV20-1,13,TGCAGTGCTAGCCGGGACAGGGGGCTCCCGCAGTACTTC,CSASRDRGLPQYF
-,TRBJ1-2,many,TRBV12-3/TRBV12-4,13,TGTGCCAGCAGTTTATCCGGGGCCTATGGCTACACCTTC,CASSLSGAYGYTF
-,TRBJ2-2,many,TRBV20-1,14,TGCAGTGCTCGGACAGCCGGGAACACCGGGGAGCTGTTTTTT,CSARTAGNTGELFF
-,TRBJ2-3,few,TRBV6-4,11,TGTGCCAGCAGTGCGGGTGATACGCAGTATTTT,CASSAGDTQYF
-,TRBJ1-2,few,TRBV7-9,15,TGTGCCAGCAGCCCCCCCCCAGAACTCAGACATGGCTACACCTTC,CASSPPPELRHGYTF
-,TRBJ2-7,many,TRBV11-2,15,TGTGCCAGCAGCTTGGCGGTAGGACAAAGTTACGAGCAGTACTTC,CASSLAVGQSYEQYF
-,TRBJ2-3,many,TRBV7-2,16,TGTGCCAGCAGCTCGCGGCCCAGGGGTATCGGAGATACGCAGTATTTT,CASSSRPRGIGDTQYF